This passage covers 17 T cell receptor beta chains from one sample sequenced in a study of T cell repertoires in cytomegalovirus infection. Using its own MiXCR run on the reads, TCRdb lists one record per CDR3 protein. This sample yields about 140,000 distinct CDR3 sequences, of which approximately 5.9% are seen a single time; around 17% belongs to the top ten. The sequenced sample consisted of PBMCs. The receptors were gathered from a human donor in good health (CMV status not recorded). Some clones in this sample may be carry-over from other donors' samples.

V is TRBV20-1 and J is TRBJ2-3; D possibly corresponds to TRBD1 (5 bases). This CDR3 region has 15 residues. Between the trimmed V and J ends, which lost 0 bases and 4 bases, there was a span of 14 bases. Germline V gene lookup returns CDR1 DFQATT and CDR2 SNEGSKA (reference sequence). This chain's CDR3 is CSARDNHRTADTQYF. CDR3 DNA: TGCAGTGCTAGAGATAACCACAGGACCGCAGATACGCAGTATTTT.

This clonotype was counted ten times or more. The DNA for the CDR3 is TGTGCCAGTAGTCCGACAGGGGGTAAACAGCCCCAGCATTTT. Its protein product is CASSPTGGKQPQHF. This chain connects TRBV19 to TRBJ1-5; 9 bases line up with TRBD1. J gave up 7 bases and V 5 bases, and 6 bases lay outside the gene matches. This CDR3 region has 14 residues. Germline CDR1 and CDR2: LNHDA and SQIVND (reference sequence).

This clonotype was seen many times. The chain has TRBV28 and TRBJ1-5; the D gene is possibly TRBD1 (5 bases). CDR3 length: 17 residues. The V end lost 3 bases, the J end lost 6 bases, and 21 bases lay between the germline ends. In germline, CDR1 is MDHEN, CDR2 SYDVKM. Here the CDR3 DNA reads TGTGCCAGCAGTTTCTTTGGGACCCCGGGAAAAGGTCAGCCCCAGCATTTT. Translating gives CASSFFGTPGKGQPQHF.

This clonotype was seen at least ten times. The CDR3 here is CASGRGARQETQYF. DNA for the CDR3: TGTGCCAGCGGGCGGGGGGCGCGCCAAGAGACCCAGTACTTC. The V gene is TRBV2, the J gene TRBJ2-5; 8 bases match TRBD2. Germline trimming cut 8 bases from V and 1 base from J; bases unmatched to any gene: 6. The germline V gene has CDR1 SNHLY and CDR2 FYNNEI. This CDR3 spans 14 amino acids.

This clonotype was seen more than once but under ten times. The chain employs TRBV5-1 and TRBJ1-2, with D unresolved. The V end was cut by 1 base, the J end by 4 bases, with 8 bases between. The germline V gene encodes CDR1 SGHRS and CDR2 YFSETQ. The CDR3 length is 13 residues. This chain's CDR3 is CASSLTAGYGYTF. CDR3 coding DNA: TGCGCCAGCAGCTTGACAGCGGGCTATGGCTACACCTTC.

This clonotype was observed many times. The chain uses TRBV12-3 or TRBV12-4 and TRBJ2-1; tentatively, D is TRBD2 (5 bases). This CDR3 region has 12 residues. Trimming left V 3 bases short and J 10 bases short, with 10 bases between. DNA of the CDR3: TGTGCCAGCAGTTTCCGGGGATACGAGCAGTTCTTC. As protein: CASSFRGYEQFF.

This clonotype was recorded at least ten times. The chain carries TRBV28 and TRBJ2-7; TRBD2 might be the D (7 bases). V was clipped by 6 bases and J by 2 bases, with 17 bases between them. This CDR3 is built from 15 residues. CDR1 is MDHEN and CDR2 is SYDVKM in the germline V gene. The CDR3 DNA follows: TGTGCCAGCAGCTCCCAGAAGGGGGGGGCCTACGAGCAGTACTTC. Translating gives CASSSQKGGAYEQYF.

This clonotype occurred many times. The chain recombines TRBV20-1 with TRBJ2-5; no clear D. V was shortened by 4 bases and J by 1 base, with 7 bases between the two germline ends. The germline CDR1 and CDR2 sequences are DFQATT and SNEGSKA (reference sequence). The CDR3 runs to 12 residues. DNA of the CDR3: TGCAGTGCTAATAGGATCCAAGAGACCCAGTACTTC. Its translation is CSANRIQETQYF.

This clonotype was detected only a few times. The chain employs TRBV20-1 and TRBJ2-3, with 8 nucleotides matching TRBD2. V shed 2 bases and J 6 bases; nucleotides not matched to a gene: 10. The CDR3 spans 15 residues. Per the germline V gene, CDR1 is DFQATT and CDR2 is SNEGSKA (reference sequence). For the CDR3, the DNA is TGCAGTGCTAGAATGGTCGGGGGGGTGGCCGATACGCAGTATTTT. This gives the protein CSARMVGGVADTQYF.

In this sample, this clonotype turned up many times. CDR3 in DNA: TGTGCCAGCAGCTTCCAACCGGGAGGGGGAAATGAAGCTTTCTTT. This gives the protein CASSFQPGGGNEAFF. This sequence joins TRBV7-8 and TRBJ1-1; tentatively, D is TRBD1 (6 bases). This CDR3 region has 15 residues. The ends were cut back, 3 bases at V and 7 bases at J, with 18 bases in the middle. CDR1 and CDR2 from the germline V gene are SGHVS and FQNEAQ.

This clonotype was seen ten or more times. This chain links TRBV28 with TRBJ2-1; D possibly corresponds to TRBD2 (7 bases). Trimming pared 6 bases from V and 7 bases from J, leaving 22 bases between. Looked up from germline, CDR1 is MDHEN and CDR2 is SYDVKM. The CDR3 loop spans 16 amino acids. The CDR3 sequence: CASRRGGNIGQNEQFF. The CDR3 DNA reads TGTGCCAGCAGAAGGGGGGGAAACATAGGACAGAATGAGCAGTTCTTC.

This clonotype has ten or more counts. The genes are TRBV6-2 or TRBV6-3 and TRBJ1-3, with D tentatively TRBD1 (5 bases). There are 14 residues in the CDR3. Per the germline V gene, CDR1 is MNHEY and CDR2 is SVGEGT. With 7 bases removed from V and 0 bases from J, the gap between germline ends came to 10 bases. CDR3 protein: CASNGHDSGNTIYF. CDR3 sequence (DNA): TGTGCCAGCAACGGACACGACTCTGGAAACACCATATATTTT.

This clonotype was seen ten or more times. V is TRBV19 and J is TRBJ2-7, with a possible D match to TRBD1 (5 bases). Germline V gives CDR1 LNHDA, CDR2 SQIVND (reference sequence). Trimming left V 6 bases short and J 1 base short, with 10 bases between. The CDR3 loop spans 13 amino acids. Here the CDR3 reads CASRLTESYEQYF. The CDR3 nucleotides are TGTGCCAGTAGACTGACAGAGTCCTACGAGCAGTACTTC.

This clonotype was found many times. V usage is TRBV28 and J usage is TRBJ1-2, with D possibly being TRBD1 (5 bases). CDR1 is MDHEN, CDR2 SYDVKM, per germline. With 1 base removed from V and 8 bases from J, the gap between germline ends came to 17 bases. This CDR3 region has 15 residues. The CDR3 is CASSLSRTGPRGYTF. In DNA, the CDR3 is TGTGCCAGCAGTTTATCTAGAACAGGTCCTCGGGGCTACACCTTC.

This clonotype appeared many times. This chain uses TRBV7-2 with TRBJ2-1; D perhaps matches TRBD2 (5 bases). Trimming left V 2 bases short and J 10 bases short, with 15 bases between. Germline assignment: CDR1 SGHTA and CDR2 FQGNSA. The CDR3 spans 14 residues. The CDR3 coding sequence is TGTGCCAGCAGCTTATTCTGGACTCCCCCCGAGCAGTTCTTC. Translating gives CASSLFWTPPEQFF.

This clonotype was recorded at least ten times. The gene calls are TRBV12-3 or TRBV12-4 and TRBJ2-5; a possible D gene is TRBD1 (6 bases). This CDR3 is 15 amino acids long. V lost 2 bases and J 4 bases, leaving 14 bases between the germline ends. For the CDR3, the DNA is TGTGCCAGCAGTTTATCACAGGGAGCTGCAGAGACCCAGTACTTC. It codes for CASSLSQGAAETQYF.

The chain uses TRBV10-3 and TRBJ2-7, with 8 bases identical to TRBD1. This CDR3 has 17 amino acids. V lost 2 bases and J lost 0; bases outside the gene matches: 9. The germline CDR1 and CDR2 sequences are ENHRY and SYGVKD. This CDR3 reads CAISEGWDRISSYEQYF. CDR3 bases: TGTGCCATCAGTGAGGGGTGGGACAGGATAAGCTCCTACGAGCAGTACTTC.